This TCR beta chain was retrieved from a study of regulatory T cells in long-lasting Graves disease. The CDR3 sequence is 14 residues long. Germline V lookup: CDR1 WSHSY, CDR2 SAAADI. The germline V and J ends were trimmed by 3 bases and 6 bases, with 11 bases remaining between them. Through Arm-PCR of CDR3 regions and iRepertoire HTBI primers, TCR beta libraries were built. TCRdb independently ran MiXCR on the multiplex PCR reads; one entry per CDR3 protein. The table includes some 400,000 distinct CDR3 sequences, 14% to 15% detected once. Regarding time point: newly diagnosed GD, antithyroid drugs for less than 3 months. From PBMCs, RNA was extracted and then used to make the TCR library. This same sample was also part of a study on T cells in Graves' hyperthyroidism and ophthalmopathy. That source notes: Primed by the HTBI set, a first-round RT-PCR was run on the TCR CDR3. Ophthalmopathy and stable hyperthyroidism were told apart by a 13 V-J model.

This TCR derives from a woman younger than 45 with Graves disease. V gene TRBV10-2 combines with J gene TRBJ2-2; no clear D. Sequencing was performed on peripheral blood mononuclear cells (PBMCs), taken at new diagnosis, from a patient treated with antithyroid drugs. The chain's CDR3 is CASSERAFSGELFF. CDR3 sequence (DNA): TGCGCCAGCAGTGAACGGGCCTTTTCCGGGGAGCTGTTTTTT.